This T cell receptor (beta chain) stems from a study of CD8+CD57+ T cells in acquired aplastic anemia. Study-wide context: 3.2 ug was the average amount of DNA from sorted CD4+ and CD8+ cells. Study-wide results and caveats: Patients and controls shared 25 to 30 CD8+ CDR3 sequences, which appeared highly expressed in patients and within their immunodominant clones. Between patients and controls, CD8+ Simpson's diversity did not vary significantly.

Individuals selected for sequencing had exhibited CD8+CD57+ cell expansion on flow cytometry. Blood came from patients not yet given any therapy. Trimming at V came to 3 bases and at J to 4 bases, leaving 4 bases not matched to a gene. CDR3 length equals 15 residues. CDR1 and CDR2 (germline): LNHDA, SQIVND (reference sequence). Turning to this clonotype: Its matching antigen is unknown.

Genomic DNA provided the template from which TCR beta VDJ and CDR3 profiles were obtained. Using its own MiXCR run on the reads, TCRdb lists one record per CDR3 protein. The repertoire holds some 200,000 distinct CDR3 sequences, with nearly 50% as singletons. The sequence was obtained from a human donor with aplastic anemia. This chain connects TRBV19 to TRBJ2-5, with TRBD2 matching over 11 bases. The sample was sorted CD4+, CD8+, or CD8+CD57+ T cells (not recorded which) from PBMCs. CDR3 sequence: CASSIGLAGGETQYF. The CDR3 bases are TGTGCCAGTAGTATTGGGCTAGCGGGGGGAGAGACCCAGTACTTC.